The 17 T cell receptor beta chains below were found in one sample sequenced in a study of T cell responses to AZD1222 COVID-19 vaccine. The method was immunoSEQ multiplex PCR; TCRdb's version includes in-frame clones alone and lacks a portion of them. Among 100,000 to 150,000 clones listed, roughly 90% were seen once. The specimen was peripheral blood, collected 28 days after the second AZD1222 dose. All receptors come from an adult who received the AZD1222 COVID-19 vaccine.

The chain combines TRBV5-1 with TRBJ2-3; D possibly corresponds to TRBD1 (6 bases). This CDR3 comprises 13 residues. CDR1 is SGHRS and CDR2 is YFSETQ in the germline V gene. The ends were cut back, 5 bases at V and 2 bases at J, with 9 bases in the middle. CDR3 sequence reads: CASRYRDTDTQYF. The CDR3 nucleotides read TGCGCCAGCAGATACAGGGACACAGATACGCAGTATTTT.

The chain carries TRBV29-1 and TRBJ1-3; no firm D call. Germline assignment: CDR1 SQVTM and CDR2 ANQGSEA. This CDR3 has 11 amino acids. The V and J ends lost 8 bases and 7 bases respectively, with 12 bases between them. The CDR3 region has the DNA TGCAGCCTCCAAACGGGGAACACCATATATTTT. Encoded protein: CSLQTGNTIYF.

The chain recombines TRBV6-6 with TRBJ1-2, with 7 nucleotides matching TRBD1. From germline, CDR1 is MNHNY and CDR2 SVGAGI (reference sequence). The CDR3 covers 14 residues. V lost 2 bases and J lost 5; bases outside the gene matches: 5. The CDR3 nucleotides are TGTGCCAGCAGTTACCTCGACAGGGCGTATGGCTACACCTTC. Residues: CASSYLDRAYGYTF.

This chain uses TRBV23-1 with TRBJ1-1; 8 bases agree with TRBD1. TRBV23-1 is noted as an ORF with a role that remains uncertain. V trimming: 2 bases; J trimming: 1 base; junction bases outside the gene matches: 6. The CDR3 totals 16 residues. The CDR3 loop is CASSQKDRAGNTEAFF. The CDR3 DNA reads TGCGCCAGCAGTCAAAAGGACAGGGCGGGGAACACTGAAGCTTTCTTT.

The V and J genes are TRBV27 and TRBJ1-5; D not resolved. V lost 4 bases, J lost 2 bases, and 12 bases lay in between. In germline, CDR1 is MNHEY, CDR2 SMNVEV (reference sequence). The CDR3 runs 15 residues. CDR3 nucleotides: TGTGCCAGCAGTTATAAGGGCTGGGGCAATCAGCCCCAGCATTTT. Translation gives CASSYKGWGNQPQHF.

The CDR3 loop reads CASRSRGVRNKFF. CDR3 sequence (DNA): TGTGCCAGCAGATCTAGGGGGGTCCGAAACAAGTTCTTC. V usage is TRBV7-8 and J usage is TRBJ2-1; possibly TRBD1 or TRBD2 for D (6 bases each). V was trimmed by 6 bases and J by 14 bases, leaving 20 bases between them. CDR1 is SGHVS, CDR2 FQNEAQ, per germline. The CDR3 spans 13 residues.

This clone was observed a single time. The chain employs TRBV5-4 and TRBJ1-2; TRBD1 matches at 8 bases. CDR1 SGHNT and CDR2 YYREEE come from the germline V gene (reference sequence). The CDR3 is 13 residues long. J was trimmed by 10 bases and V by 0 bases; bases with no gene match: 5. DNA for the CDR3: TGTGCCAGCAGCTTGGGACAGGGGCTAGACTACACCTTC. It is translated as CASSLGQGLDYTF.

The rearrangement uses TRBV2 and TRBJ2-7; 8 bases align to TRBD2. Germline values: CDR1 SNHLY, CDR2 FYNNEI. This CDR3 contains 15 residues. V lost 6 bases to trimming and J lost 6 bases; unmatched junction nucleotides: 13. Here the CDR3 DNA reads TGTGCCAGCAGATCACCTAGCGGGCAAGGGGGCGAGCAGTACTTC. Its protein product is CASRSPSGQGGEQYF.

This chain connects TRBV7-2 to TRBJ1-5; maybe TRBD1 (5 bases). Germline V gene data show CDR1 as SGHTA and CDR2 as FQGNSA. The CDR3 runs 15 residues. The V and J ends lost 3 bases and 4 bases respectively, with 13 bases between them. The CDR3 DNA sequence: TGTGCCAGCAGCTTGGGGCTAGCAGGGAATCAGCCCCAGCATTTT. Translation: CASSLGLAGNQPQHF.

The sample holds one count of this clone. The chain links TRBV19 to TRBJ1-6, with D perhaps matching TRBD1 (5 bases). This CDR3 comprises 16 residues. V was clipped by 3 bases and J by 0 bases, with 9 bases between them. The V gene's germline CDR1 is LNHDA and CDR2 SQIVND (reference sequence). The CDR3 loop reads CASSIDRSSYNSPLHF. The CDR3 nucleotides read TGTGCCAGTAGTATCGACAGAAGCTCCTATAATTCACCCCTCCACTTT.

The V gene is TRBV2, the J gene TRBJ2-7; D is possibly TRBD2 (6 bases). The germline CDR1 and CDR2 sequences are SNHLY and FYNNEI. Trimming shortened V by 8 bases and J by 6 bases, and 17 bases separated the two germline ends. The CDR3 is 13 amino acids. The CDR3 spells CASAREAGLEQYF. Here the CDR3 DNA reads TGTGCCAGCGCGAGGGAGGCGGGCCTCGAGCAGTACTTC.

The rearrangement links TRBV7-8 to TRBJ1-3, with D perhaps matching TRBD1 (5 bases). Germline CDR1 reads SGHVS; CDR2 reads FQNEAQ. The CDR3 contains 17 residues. Trimming removed 0 bases from V and 1 base from J, with 13 bases in between. Here the CDR3 reads CASSLALRGSSGNTIYF. DNA for the CDR3: TGTGCCAGCAGCTTAGCGTTGAGGGGATCGTCTGGAAACACCATATATTTT.

CDR3 in amino acids: CSGWGGANVLTF. CDR3 nucleotide sequence: TGCAGCGGATGGGGTGGGGCCAACGTCCTGACTTTC. V gene TRBV29-1 combines with J gene TRBJ2-6; no definite D call. V was trimmed by 7 bases and J by 3 bases, leaving 7 bases between them. Germline V CDR1 and CDR2: SQVTM, ANQGSEA. The CDR3 loop spans 12 amino acids.

The chain uses TRBV27 and TRBJ1-1; 11 bases line up with TRBD1. The CDR3 covers 18 residues. Per the germline V gene, CDR1 is MNHEY and CDR2 is SMNVEV (reference sequence). The trim removed 5 bases at V and 0 bases at J, leaving 11 bases unmatched. As DNA, the CDR3 is TGTGCCAGCAGTATCCTAGGACAGGGGGCTACTCTGAACACTGAAGCTTTCTTT. Residues: CASSILGQGATLNTEAFF.

V gene TRBV10-3 combines with J gene TRBJ1-1, with 9 bases identical to TRBD1. From germline, CDR1 is ENHRY and CDR2 SYGVKD. Trimming took 6 bases from V and 5 from J; bases not matched to a gene: 10. CDR3 length equals 15 residues. As DNA, the CDR3 is TGTGCCATCAGACCGGGACAGGGAAAAAGAACTGAAGCTTTCTTT. Residues: CAIRPGQGKRTEAFF.

The V call is TRBV15, the J call TRBJ2-2; 10 nucleotides agree with TRBD1. This CDR3 has 15 amino acids. After removal of 5 bases from V and 6 bases from J, the junction contained 6 bases not matched to a gene. Per germline, CDR1 LNHNV and CDR2 YYDKDF (reference sequence). This CDR3 is CATSFDRGPAGELFF. The DNA of the CDR3 is TGTGCCACCAGCTTCGACAGGGGGCCAGCCGGGGAGCTGTTTTTT.

The genes are TRBV5-1 and TRBJ1-1, with a weak D call TRBD1 (5 bases). CDR3 length: 14 residues. CDR1 is SGHRS, CDR2 YFSETQ, per germline. Trimming removed 2 bases at V and 8 bases at J, with 16 bases between. The CDR3 bases are TGCGCCAGCAGCTTTGGGACTGGGGGATCCGAAGCTTTCTTT. Translating it yields CASSFGTGGSEAFF.